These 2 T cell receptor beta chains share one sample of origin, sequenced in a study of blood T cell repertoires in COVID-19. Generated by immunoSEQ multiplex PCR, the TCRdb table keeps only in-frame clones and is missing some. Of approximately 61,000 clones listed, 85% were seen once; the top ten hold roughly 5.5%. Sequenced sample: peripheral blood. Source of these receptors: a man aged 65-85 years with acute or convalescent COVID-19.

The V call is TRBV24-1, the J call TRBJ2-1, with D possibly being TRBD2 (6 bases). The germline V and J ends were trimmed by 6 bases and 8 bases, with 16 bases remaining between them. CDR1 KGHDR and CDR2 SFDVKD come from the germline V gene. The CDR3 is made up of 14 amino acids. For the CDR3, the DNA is TGTGCCACCAGTCCCCGGCTGGGGGGAGATGAGCAGTTCTTC. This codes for CATSPRLGGDEQFF.

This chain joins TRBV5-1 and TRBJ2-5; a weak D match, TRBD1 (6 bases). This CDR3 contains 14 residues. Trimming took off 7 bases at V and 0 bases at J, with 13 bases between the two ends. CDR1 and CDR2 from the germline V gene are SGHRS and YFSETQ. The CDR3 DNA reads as TGCGCCAGCTCGGACACAGGGTACCAAGAGACCCAGTACTTC. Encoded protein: CASSDTGYQETQYF.